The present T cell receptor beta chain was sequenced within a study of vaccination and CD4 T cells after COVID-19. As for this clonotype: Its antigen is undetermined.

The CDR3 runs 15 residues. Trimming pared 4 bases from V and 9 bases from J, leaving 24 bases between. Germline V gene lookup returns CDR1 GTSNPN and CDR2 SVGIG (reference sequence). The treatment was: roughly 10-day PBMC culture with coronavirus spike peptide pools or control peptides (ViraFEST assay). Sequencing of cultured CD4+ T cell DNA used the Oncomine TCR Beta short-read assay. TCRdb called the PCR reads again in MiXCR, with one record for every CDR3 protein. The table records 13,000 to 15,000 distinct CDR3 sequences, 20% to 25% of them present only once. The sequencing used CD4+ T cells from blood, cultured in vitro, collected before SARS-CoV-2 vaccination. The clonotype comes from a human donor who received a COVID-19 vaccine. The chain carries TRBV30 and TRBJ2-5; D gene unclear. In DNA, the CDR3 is TGTGCCTGGAAAACAAGGGCGTCGGCGCAACTGGCCCAGTACTTC. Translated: CAWKTRASAQLAQYF.